These 17 T cell receptor beta chains originate from one sample sequenced in a study of OX40 agonist ivuxolimab in advanced cancers. Using immunoSEQ multiplex PCR, the repertoire was profiled, and TCRdb retains in-frame clones only, with some absent. The sample consists of around 16,000 clones, about 86% of them appearing once. The input for sequencing was CD4+ or CD8+ T cells sorted from blood, taken in a trial of the OX40 agonist ivuxolimab. These receptors originate from an adult with an advanced solid tumor such as melanoma, head and neck, liver or kidney cancer.

This sequence joins TRBV29-1 and TRBJ1-5, with D maybe TRBD1 (6 bases). Germline V gene sequence: CDR1 SQVTM, CDR2 ANQGSEA. V was pared by 1 base and J by 7 bases, with 11 bases between. The length of the CDR3 is 13 residues. CDR3 DNA sequence: TGCAGCGTTGAAGGGGGGCCCGGGCAGCCCCAGCATTTT. Translating gives CSVEGGPGQPQHF.

The V and J genes are TRBV23-1 and TRBJ2-3, with 12 nucleotides matching TRBD2. TRBV23-1 is placed among ORFs of uncertain function. The CDR3 is made up of 19 amino acids. The V and J ends lost 0 bases and 3 bases, in that order; junction bases with no gene match: 10. CDR3 in amino acids: CASSQSSSSGRGATDTQYF. CDR3 coding DNA: TGCGCCAGCAGTCAATCGTCTTCTAGCGGGAGGGGGGCAACAGATACGCAGTATTTT.

This sequence joins TRBV5-4 and TRBJ2-7, with 8 bases aligning to TRBD1. The germline gives CDR1 SGHNT, CDR2 YYREEE (reference sequence). This CDR3 comprises 14 residues. The ends lost 5 bases at V and 2 bases at J; junction bases unmatched: 6. CDR3 nucleotides: TGTGCCAGCAGATCCGGGACAGGCCCCTACGAGCAGTACTTC. The encoded protein is CASRSGTGPYEQYF.

The chain recombines TRBV5-1 with TRBJ1-1; D is undetermined. V was trimmed by 4 bases and J by 5 bases, leaving 21 bases between them. CDR1 and CDR2 from the germline V gene are SGHRS and YFSETQ. The CDR3 has 16 residues. This chain's CDR3 is CASSLRPAGSRTEAFF. Written as DNA, the CDR3 is TGCGCCAGCAGCCTACGCCCGGCGGGTAGTAGGACTGAAGCTTTCTTT.

V gene TRBV2 combines with J gene TRBJ1-1, with 8 nucleotides matching TRBD1. Germline V lookup: CDR1 SNHLY, CDR2 FYNNEI. V lost 4 bases to trimming and J lost 4 bases; unmatched junction nucleotides: 11. This CDR3 has 16 residues. The CDR3 loop is CASSGTGQLVGTEAFF. The CDR3 DNA reads TGTGCCAGCAGTGGGACAGGGCAATTAGTAGGCACTGAAGCTTTCTTT.

The chain uses TRBV15 and TRBJ1-1; a possible D gene is TRBD1 (5 bases). From germline, CDR1 is LNHNV and CDR2 YYDKDF (reference sequence). The CDR3 runs 17 residues. Trimming cost V 5 bases and J 1 base, with 20 bases left between them. DNA of the CDR3: TGTGCCACCAGCCTATGGTGGGGGATGGCGGGGAACACTGAAGCTTTCTTT. Its protein is CATSLWWGMAGNTEAFF.

This CDR3 reads CASRGVRYEQYF. The CDR3 region has the DNA TGTGCCAGCAGGGGAGTGCGCTACGAGCAGTACTTC. This chain uses TRBV6-1 with TRBJ2-7, with D perhaps matching TRBD2 (5 bases). The CDR3 covers 12 residues. V was shortened by 6 bases and J by 3 bases, with 9 bases between the two germline ends. Looked up from germline, CDR1 is MNHNS and CDR2 is SASEGT.

V usage is TRBV5-1 and J usage is TRBJ2-1, with 12 bases identical to TRBD2. The V gene end was trimmed by 4 bases and the J gene end by 0 bases; junction bases not matched to a gene: 8. Germline V lookup: CDR1 SGHRS, CDR2 YFSETQ. The CDR3 sequence is 18 residues long. The CDR3 reads CASSTRTSGTYSYNEQFF. The CDR3 bases are TGCGCCAGCAGCACGAGGACTAGCGGGACTTACTCCTACAATGAGCAGTTCTTC. The full variable domain, rest sourced from reference TRBV5-1 and TRBJ2-1, is KAGVTQTPRYLIKTRGQQVTLSCSPISGHRSVSWYQQTPGQGLQFLFEYFSETQRNKGNFPGRFSGRQFSNSRSEMNVSTLELGDSALYLCASSTRTSGTYSYNEQFFGPGTRLTVL.

As regards this clone: One junction end does not reproduce the germline sequence, and a read error may be involved. Other DNA sequences in this sample translate to the same CDR3. V usage is TRBV19 and J usage is TRBJ2-1; 12 nucleotides line up with TRBD1. Germline V gene data show CDR1 as LNHDA and CDR2 as SQIVND (reference sequence). This CDR3 region has 15 residues. The CDR3 DNA reads TGCGCCAGTAGTATCGGGACAGGGGGCTTCCATGAGCAGTTCTTC. Encoded protein: CASSIGTGGFHEQFF.

This chain links TRBV5-4 with TRBJ2-4; no clear D. Trimming shortened V by 3 bases and J by 0 bases, and 13 bases separated the two germline ends. The CDR3 is 16 residues long. Germline CDR1 SGHNT, CDR2 YYREEE (reference sequence). The CDR3 sequence: CASSSPLDLAKNIQYF. The CDR3 DNA reads as TGTGCCAGCAGCTCGCCCCTAGATCTAGCCAAAAACATTCAGTACTTC.

The genes are TRBV27 and TRBJ2-1; TRBD2 matches at 12 bases. V trimming: 4 bases; J trimming: 2 bases; junction bases outside the gene matches: 3. The germline V gene has CDR1 MNHEY and CDR2 SMNVEV (reference sequence). The CDR3 is 16 residues long. In DNA form, the CDR3 reads TGTGCCAGCAGTTCCCCTAGCGGGAGGGCCTACAATGAGCAGTTCTTC. Translation gives CASSSPSGRAYNEQFF.

The chain is built from TRBV27 and TRBJ2-5; D is undetermined. The germline V and J ends were trimmed by 6 bases and 5 bases, with 16 bases remaining between them. This CDR3 has 14 amino acids. The germline CDR1 and CDR2 sequences are MNHEY and SMNVEV (reference sequence). The chain's CDR3 is CASSLTGLGETQYF. CDR3 coding DNA: TGTGCCAGCAGCTTAACGGGCCTAGGGGAGACCCAGTACTTC.

V and J are TRBV6-5 and TRBJ2-1; weak D call: TRBD2 (6 bases). The CDR3 is 15 residues long. Trimming pared 6 bases from V and 7 bases from J, leaving 19 bases between. CDR1 and CDR2 (germline): MNHEY, SVGAGI. In DNA form, the CDR3 reads TGTGCCAGCAGCCCCGGGACTCGTTTACCGAATGAGCAGTTCTTC. Its translation is CASSPGTRLPNEQFF.

CDR3 in DNA: TGTGCCAGCAGCTTAGGGGGGGGCGTGGGTGAAGCTTTCTTT. It yields the protein CASSLGGGVGEAFF. The V gene is TRBV13, the J gene TRBJ1-1; D may be TRBD1 (6 bases). Germline values: CDR1 PRHDT, CDR2 FYEKMQ (reference sequence). This CDR3 comprises 14 residues. The germline V and J ends were trimmed by 0 bases and 7 bases, with 12 bases remaining between them.

V gene TRBV30 combines with J gene TRBJ1-1, with D uncertain. V dropped 4 bases and J dropped 0 bases, with 18 bases sitting between them. Germline CDR1 and CDR2: GTSNPN and SVGIG (reference sequence). This CDR3 is built from 16 residues. CDR3: CAWNRESGQLNTEAFF. DNA of the CDR3: TGTGCCTGGAATCGGGAGTCTGGGCAACTGAACACTGAAGCTTTCTTT.

The rearrangement joins TRBV18 to TRBJ2-5; D gene uncertain. Deletions cut 2 bases from V and 2 bases from J, with 6 bases between. Per germline, CDR1 KGHSH and CDR2 LQKENI. This CDR3 has 13 residues. DNA of the CDR3: TGTGCCAGCTCACCATTAGGACAAGAGACCCAGTACTTC. This codes for CASSPLGQETQYF.

The CDR3 DNA follows: TGTGCCAGCAGCTTAGAGGCAAGGGCTGGACAGAGGCGGATTGAAAAACTGTTTTTT. This codes for CASSLEARAGQRRIEKLFF. The chain carries TRBV7-9 and TRBJ1-4, with D maybe TRBD1 (6 bases). The CDR3 is 19 amino acids. Germline V lookup: CDR1 SEHNR, CDR2 FQNEAQ (reference sequence). V was trimmed by 1 base and J by 7 bases, leaving 25 bases between them. The full variable domain, with the rest looked up from reference TRBV7-9 and TRBJ1-4, is DTGVSQNPRHKITKRGQNVTFRCDPISEHNRLYWYRQTLGQGPEFLTYFQNEAQLEKSRLLSDRFSAERPKGSFSTLEIQRTEQGDSAMYLCASSLEARAGQRRIEKLFFGSGTQLSVL.